This TCR beta chain was recorded in a study of control samples from healthy donors and cancer patients. The V and J ends lost 1 base and 5 bases respectively, with 12 bases between them. The CDR3 is 14 amino acids. CDR1 is SGHNT and CDR2 is YYREEE in the germline V gene (reference sequence). Sequencing used immunoSEQ multiplex PCR; TCRdb keeps in-frame clones, though not all of them. The sample lists roughly 100,000 clones, more than 85% occurring once. The sequencing sample was made of PBMCs. This receptor was identified in a man aged 55 to 70 with lung cancer. The genes are TRBV5-4 and TRBJ1-1, with a weak D call TRBD1 (6 bases). The CDR3 here is CASSLQGGGTEAFF. The CDR3 region has the DNA TGTGCCAGCAGCTTGCAAGGGGGTGGGACTGAAGCTTTCTTT. Filled out from reference TRBV5-4 and TRBJ1-1, the complete variable domain reads ETGVTQSPTHLIKTRGQQVTLRCSSQSGHNTVSWYQQALGQGPQFIFQYYREEENGRGNFPPRFSGLQFPNYSSELNVNALELDDSALYLCASSLQGGGTEAFFGQGTRLTVV.